These 32 T cell receptor beta chains were sequenced from one sample in a study of blood T cell repertoires in COVID-19. The table came from immunoSEQ multiplex PCR; TCRdb's copy has only in-frame clones and leaves some out. The sample includes some 270,000 clones, approximately 89% of them seen just once. Input material: peripheral blood. Source of these receptors: a middle-aged man with active or convalescent COVID-19.

The J gene is TRBJ2-2, the V gene TRBV5-4, with D perhaps TRBD1 (5 bases). This CDR3 has 10 residues. Trimming removed 10 bases at V and 6 bases at J, with 7 bases between. Germline-derived CDR1 and CDR2 are SGHNT and YYREEE (reference sequence). Here the CDR3 DNA reads TGTGCCGAAGGGGCCGGGGAGCTGTTTTTT. Translated, it gives CAEGAGELFF.

This rearrangement joins TRBV25-1 to TRBJ2-7, with D possibly TRBD2 on 5 matching bases. Germline values: CDR1 MGHDK, CDR2 SYGVNS. The CDR3 length is 13 residues. Trimming took 5 bases from V and 0 from J, leaving 8 bases between them. This CDR3 reads CASSTGSSYEQYF. CDR3 coding DNA: TGTGCCAGCAGTACTGGGAGCTCCTACGAGCAGTACTTC.

J is TRBJ2-3 and V is TRBV7-3, with 10 positions matching TRBD2. Germline CDR1 reads SGHTA; CDR2 reads FQGTGA. The CDR3 has 15 residues. Trimming removed 5 bases from V and 6 bases from J; junction bases left unmatched: 8. This chain's CDR3 is CASSTSGASRDTQYF. The CDR3 DNA is TGTGCCAGCAGCACTAGCGGGGCCTCAAGGGATACGCAGTATTTT.

V is TRBV2 and J is TRBJ1-3; 11 bases match TRBD1. The ends lost 6 bases at V and 4 bases at J; junction bases unmatched: 2. Germline assignment: CDR1 SNHLY and CDR2 FYNNEI. The CDR3 totals 14 residues. The CDR3 sequence is CASRGTGGGNTIYF. CDR3 sequence (DNA): TGTGCCAGCAGAGGGACAGGGGGAGGAAACACCATATATTTT.

The rearrangement uses TRBV7-6 and TRBJ1-1, with D hard to call. V lost 3 bases and J 7 bases, leaving 6 bases between the germline ends. This CDR3 contains 11 residues. CDR1 and CDR2 from the germline V gene are SGHVS and FNYEAQ. The CDR3 is CASSFSGEAFF. CDR3 DNA sequence: TGTGCCAGCAGCTTCAGTGGTGAAGCTTTCTTT.

The chain uses TRBV18 and TRBJ1-2, with 7 bases fitting TRBD1. The CDR3 has 14 residues. The ends lost 3 bases at V and 8 bases at J; junction bases unmatched: 9. Germline-derived CDR1 and CDR2 are KGHSH and LQKENI. The CDR3 nucleotides read TGTGCCAGCTCACCTCAAGACAGGGTTGGGGGCTACACCTTC. Translating it yields CASSPQDRVGGYTF.

CDR3 sequence: CASLPGGRSNQPQHF. Written as DNA, the CDR3 is TGTGCCAGCCTCCCAGGGGGTCGGAGCAATCAGCCCCAGCATTTT. The genes are TRBV28 and TRBJ1-5; 7 positions agree with TRBD1. The J segment lost 1 base and the V segment lost 8 bases, leaving 8 bases of the junction unmatched. Germline V CDR1 and CDR2: MDHEN, SYDVKM. The CDR3 covers 15 residues.

This clone was found a few times. This chain connects TRBV5-4 to TRBJ2-2; 8 bases line up with TRBD2. Trimming cost V 5 bases and J 6 bases; bases outside gene matches: 15. From germline, CDR1 is SGHNT and CDR2 YYREEE (reference sequence). The CDR3 length is 17 residues. CDR3 nucleotide sequence: TGTGCCAGCAGGCCCAAAGAGATAAGCGGGAGCGCCGGGGAGCTGTTTTTT. As protein: CASRPKEISGSAGELFF.

The chain combines TRBV25-1 with TRBJ1-5, with TRBD1 matching over 10 bases. V dropped 1 base and J dropped 8; count of bases not matched to a gene: 14. This CDR3 region has 18 residues. Germline V gives CDR1 MGHDK, CDR2 SYGVNS. CDR3 loop: CASSESWGGTGATEPQHF. CDR3 sequence (DNA): TGTGCCAGCAGTGAATCATGGGGGGGGACAGGGGCCACGGAGCCCCAGCATTTT.

The chain carries TRBV7-9 and TRBJ1-1; 10 nucleotides agree with TRBD1. There are 14 residues in the CDR3. Germline CDR1 and CDR2: SEHNR and FQNEAQ (reference sequence). The trim removed 4 bases at V and 5 bases at J, leaving 4 bases unmatched. The CDR3 bases are TGTGCCAGCAGCTCCGGGACAGGGGTAACTGAAGCTTTCTTT. Its translation is CASSSGTGVTEAFF.

The chain joins TRBV5-5 to TRBJ1-2; no clear D gene. V was clipped by 2 bases and J by 7 bases, with 24 bases between them. This CDR3 comprises 17 residues. Germline-derived CDR1 and CDR2 are SGHKS and YYEKEE (reference sequence). The CDR3 reads CASSLPGLREGRGGYTF. In DNA, the CDR3 is TGTGCCAGCAGCTTACCTGGGCTTCGGGAGGGAAGAGGTGGCTACACCTTC.

The chain joins TRBV5-1 to TRBJ1-2; TRBD1 matches at 7 bases. Unmatched junction bases numbered 7, after V lost 4 bases and J lost 4 bases. From germline, CDR1 is SGHRS and CDR2 YFSETQ. This CDR3 has 14 residues. CDR3 DNA sequence: TGCGCCAGCAGCGCGACAGGGATCGCCTATGGCTACACCTTC. Its translation is CASSATGIAYGYTF. The complete variable domain, with remaining parts taken from reference TRBV5-1 and TRBJ1-2, reads KAGVTQTPRYLIKTRGQQVTLSCSPISGHRSVSWYQQTPGQGLQFLFEYFSETQRNKGNFPGRFSGRQFSNSRSEMNVSTLELGDSALYLCASSATGIAYGYTFGSGTRLTVV.

The chain combines TRBV19 with TRBJ2-7, with 8 bases that match TRBD2. Germline values: CDR1 LNHDA, CDR2 SQIVND (reference sequence). Trimming took 6 bases from V and 5 from J; bases not matched to a gene: 6. CDR3 size: 13 residues. The CDR3 region has the DNA TGTGCCAGTAGGTTATCGGGGGGGAACGAGCAGTACTTC. It yields the protein CASRLSGGNEQYF.

The chain couples TRBV19 to TRBJ1-1; D may be TRBD1 (5 bases). V gave up 3 bases and J gave up 3 bases, with 11 bases separating them. The CDR3 contains 14 residues. CDR1 is LNHDA and CDR2 is SQIVND in the germline V gene (reference sequence). CDR3 sequence: CASSMAQGHTEAFF. The CDR3 coding sequence is TGTGCCAGTAGTATGGCGCAGGGTCACACTGAAGCTTTCTTT.

V usage is TRBV18 and J usage is TRBJ1-5, with TRBD1 matching over 11 bases. The trim removed 5 bases at V and 4 bases at J, leaving 7 bases unmatched. The CDR3 covers 16 residues. Germline values: CDR1 KGHSH, CDR2 LQKENI. The chain's CDR3 is CASSAWDRGENQPQHF. CDR3 DNA sequence: TGTGCCAGCTCAGCCTGGGACAGGGGGGAGAATCAGCCCCAGCATTTT.

V gene TRBV10-3 combines with J gene TRBJ2-1; 12 bases map to TRBD2. There are 16 residues in the CDR3. Germline CDR1 reads ENHRY; CDR2 reads SYGVKD. The J segment lost 0 bases and the V segment lost 10 bases, leaving 7 bases of the junction unmatched. The CDR3 loop is CATLTSGGSSYNEQFF. The CDR3 nucleotides are TGTGCCACCCTGACTAGCGGGGGAAGCTCCTACAATGAGCAGTTCTTC.

The CDR3 DNA reads as TGTGCCACCAGTGATCCGGGACTCACAGAGACCCAGTACTTC. Protein: CATSDPGLTETQYF. This chain links TRBV24-1 with TRBJ2-5, with D perhaps TRBD2 (6 bases). The CDR3 extends over 14 amino acids. Germline V lookup: CDR1 KGHDR, CDR2 SFDVKD. V lost 3 bases, J lost 4 bases, and 11 bases lay in between.

This clone was picked up one time. The chain has TRBV9 and TRBJ2-5, with 7 bases matching TRBD2. CDR3 size: 16 residues. CDR1 and CDR2 from the germline V gene are SGDLS and YYNGEE. The junction had 7 bases not matched to a gene; V was cut back by 0 bases and J by 2 bases. CDR3 DNA sequence: TGTGCCAGCAGCGTAGGTCTCCGGACTAGTCAAGAGACCCAGTACTTC. The encoded protein is CASSVGLRTSQETQYF.

This chain uses TRBV7-6 with TRBJ1-1; D is uncertain. Germline CDR1 SGHVS, CDR2 FNYEAQ. The CDR3 runs to 14 residues. Trimming left V 5 bases short and J 0 bases short, with 10 bases between. CDR3 sequence: CASSPTPVNTEAFF. CDR3 DNA sequence: TGTGCCAGCAGCCCTACCCCGGTGAACACTGAAGCTTTCTTT. The full variable domain, with the rest looked up from reference TRBV7-6 and TRBJ1-1, is GAGVSQSPRYKVTKRGQDVALRCDPISGHVSLYWYRQALGQGPEFLTYFNYEAQQDKSGLPNDRFSAERPEGSISTLTIQRTEQRDSAMYRCASSPTPVNTEAFFGQGTRLTVV.

The V call is TRBV18, the J call TRBJ2-1; weak D call: TRBD2 (6 bases). CDR3 length: 16 amino acids. Germline values: CDR1 KGHSH, CDR2 LQKENI. The V end lost 0 bases, the J end lost 3 bases, and 12 bases lay between the germline ends. CDR3 coding DNA: TGTGCCAGCTCACCACCGACCGGGGGACTCTACAATGAGCAGTTCTTC. Encoded protein: CASSPPTGGLYNEQFF.

The chain carries TRBV19 and TRBJ1-2; no firm D call. Trimming removed 3 bases from V and 3 bases from J, with 5 bases in between. This CDR3 is 12 amino acids long. The germline CDR1 and CDR2 sequences are LNHDA and SQIVND (reference sequence). The CDR3 loop reads CASSISYYGYTF. CDR3 DNA: TGTGCCAGTAGTATTAGTTACTATGGCTACACCTTC.

The genes are TRBV28 and TRBJ1-4; D call uncertain. CDR1 is MDHEN, CDR2 SYDVKM, per germline. Trimming took 4 bases from V and 7 from J, leaving 16 bases between them. The CDR3 covers 15 residues. The DNA of the CDR3 is TGTGCCAGCAGTTCCCGGACGGGGATGTTTGAAAAACTGTTTTTT. This codes for CASSSRTGMFEKLFF.

The rearrangement joins TRBV29-1 to TRBJ1-1; D unresolved. The ends were cut back, 5 bases at V and 4 bases at J, with 20 bases in the middle. CDR1 is SQVTM, CDR2 ANQGSEA, per germline. The CDR3 is made up of 15 amino acids. CDR3 residues: CSVRQPRRVGTEAFF. DNA for the CDR3: TGCAGCGTTCGACAACCCAGGAGGGTTGGCACTGAAGCTTTCTTT.

The chain is built from TRBV12-1 and TRBJ2-1; the table's D call TRBD2 went unverified against the DNA. TRBV12-1 is a known pseudogene. The CDR3 runs 15 residues. DNA of the CDR3: TGTGCCAGCACCGTTCCGGGGGGGTCCTACAATGAGCAGTTCTTC. Translated: CASTVPGGSYNEQFF.

This clone has only one observation. The chain couples TRBV7-2 to TRBJ1-2; 8 bases match TRBD1. V was clipped by 6 bases and J by 7 bases; unmatched bases: 13. Germline V gene lookup returns CDR1 SGHTA and CDR2 FQGNSA. The CDR3 loop spans 15 amino acids. In nucleotides, the CDR3 is TGTGCCAGCAGTTTGACAGGGGTAGAGTGGGGTGGCTACACCTTC. Its translation is CASSLTGVEWGGYTF. The variable domain in full, with the rest retrieved from reference TRBV7-2 and TRBJ1-2, is GAGVSQSPSNKVTEKGKDVELRCDPISGHTALYWYRQSLGQGLEFLIYFQGNSAPDKSGLPSDRFSAERTGGSVSTLTIQRTQQEDSAVYLCASSLTGVEWGGYTFGSGTRLTVV.

This chain links TRBV7-9 with TRBJ1-5, with D hard to call. V lost 1 base and J lost 7, with 8 bases in between. Germline V gene data show CDR1 as SEHNR and CDR2 as FQNEAQ (reference sequence). CDR3 length equals 13 residues. CDR3 region: CASSLGPRQPQHF. CDR3 DNA: TGTGCCAGCAGCTTAGGCCCGAGGCAGCCCCAGCATTTT.

The chain recombines TRBV11-2 with TRBJ1-1; D gene ambiguous. V gave up 5 bases and J gave up 0 bases, with 10 bases separating them. CDR1 is SGHAT, CDR2 FQNNGV, per germline. The CDR3 extends over 14 amino acids. CDR3 DNA: TGTGCCAGCAGCCTGACACTCATGAACACTGAAGCTTTCTTT. Its protein is CASSLTLMNTEAFF.

The chain employs TRBV28 and TRBJ1-4; weak D call: TRBD1 (5 bases). The germline V and J ends were trimmed by 6 bases and 2 bases, with 10 bases remaining between them. The CDR3 covers 14 residues. CDR1 and CDR2 from the germline V gene are MDHEN and SYDVKM. CDR3 region: CASSYRQTNEKLFF. DNA for the CDR3: TGTGCCAGCAGCTACCGACAGACTAATGAAAAACTGTTTTTT.

This sequence joins TRBV9 and TRBJ2-7; TRBD1 matches at 7 bases. In germline, CDR1 is SGDLS, CDR2 YYNGEE. V gave up 1 base and J gave up 2 bases; unmatched junction bases: 3. The CDR3 spans 14 residues. Here the CDR3 reads CASSVSGQTYEQYF. Written as DNA, the CDR3 is TGTGCCAGCAGCGTATCGGGACAGACCTACGAGCAGTACTTC.

For this clone: Its ends do not fully match the called genes, so a read error is possible. The chain has TRBV5-1 and TRBJ2-4; the D is unclear. Looked up from germline, CDR1 is SGHRS and CDR2 is YFSETQ. CDR3 length: 15 amino acids. CDR3 sequence reads: CASSLPTAAENIQYF. The CDR3 DNA follows: TGCGCCAGCAGCTTGCCAACAGCAGCCGAAAACATTCAGTACTTC. Supplemented by reference TRBV5-1 and TRBJ2-4, the full variable domain reads KAGVTQTPRYLIKTRGQQVTLSCSPISGHRSVSWYQQTPGQGLQFLFEYFSETQRNKGNFPGRFSGRQFSNSRSEMNVSTLELGDSALYLCASSLPTAAENIQYFGAGTRLSVL.

The CDR3 region has the DNA TGTGCCAGCAGCGTAGGATGGGCGGGGAACACCGGGGAGCTGTTTTTT. Protein sequence: CASSVGWAGNTGELFF. The gene calls are TRBV9 and TRBJ2-2; perhaps TRBD2 as D (5 bases). Germline assignment: CDR1 SGDLS and CDR2 YYNGEE. Trimming cost V 0 bases and J 1 base, with 10 bases left between them. The length of the CDR3 is 16 residues.

The rearrangement joins TRBV9 to TRBJ2-3; D is unresolved. This CDR3 has 15 amino acids. Trimming pared 3 bases from V and 4 bases from J, leaving 15 bases between. Per germline, CDR1 SGDLS and CDR2 YYNGEE. The CDR3: CASSDGPPGADTQYF. The CDR3 DNA reads TGTGCCAGCAGCGACGGCCCACCAGGTGCAGATACGCAGTATTTT. Drawing the rest from reference TRBV9 and TRBJ2-3, the complete variable domain is DSGVTQTPKHLITATGQRVTLRCSPRSGDLSVYWYQQSLDQGLQFLIQYYNGEERAKGNILERFSAQQFPDLHSELNLSSLELGDSALYFCASSDGPPGADTQYFGPGTRLTVL.